One and the same sample provided the 22 T cell receptor beta chains below, sequenced in a study of blood T cell repertoires in COVID-19. The protocol was immunoSEQ multiplex PCR, while the TCRdb copy is restricted to in-frame clones and leaves out a portion. The table has 220,000 or so clones, roughly 89% seen once. Source material: PBMCs or T cells enriched from blood (not recorded which). These receptors all come from a man aged 30 to 45 who had been exposed to COVID-19.

The gene calls are TRBV11-2 and TRBJ2-1, with 8 bases identical to TRBD1. Germline V gene lookup returns CDR1 SGHAT and CDR2 FQNNGV. V dropped 1 base and J dropped 8; count of bases not matched to a gene: 10. This CDR3 has 16 amino acids. The CDR3 DNA follows: TGTGCCAGCAGCTTAGTATTTGGGGACAGGCCCCATGAGCAGTTCTTC. It is translated as CASSLVFGDRPHEQFF.

The rearrangement joins TRBV4-3 to TRBJ1-2; 10 nucleotides match TRBD1. This CDR3 spans 15 amino acids. V shed 3 bases, J shed 4 bases, and the junction held 5 bases outside the gene matches. CDR1 and CDR2 (germline): LGHNA, YSLEER. The CDR3 spells CASSHGQGGGYGYTF. CDR3 DNA sequence: TGCGCCAGCAGCCACGGACAGGGGGGCGGCTATGGCTACACCTTC.

The chain recombines TRBV5-6 with TRBJ1-1; 7 bases agree with TRBD1. The germline V gene has CDR1 SGHDT and CDR2 YYEEEE. This CDR3 has 17 amino acids. Trimming cost V 5 bases and J 3 bases; bases outside gene matches: 16. This CDR3 reads CASRLFGQELWDTEAFF. Here the CDR3 DNA reads TGTGCCAGCAGACTGTTCGGACAGGAGTTGTGGGACACTGAAGCTTTCTTT.

The V and J genes are TRBV10-1 and TRBJ1-4, with 10 positions matching TRBD1. Germline lookup yields CDR1 WNHNN and CDR2 SYGVQD (reference sequence). Trimming at V came to 0 bases and at J to 6 bases, leaving 1 base not matched to a gene. The CDR3 contains 15 residues. In nucleotides, the CDR3 is TGCGCCAGCAGTGAGTCGGGGACAGGGGATGAAAAACTGTTTTTT. This sequence encodes CASSESGTGDEKLFF.

This clone was seen only once. The chain joins TRBV9 to TRBJ1-4; 9 nucleotides match TRBD1. V lost 0 bases, J lost 6 bases, and 3 bases stayed unmatched. CDR1 is SGDLS and CDR2 is YYNGEE in the germline V gene. The CDR3 extends over 15 amino acids. The CDR3 sequence is CASSVAGTGYEKLFF. Written as DNA, the CDR3 is TGTGCCAGCAGCGTAGCGGGGACAGGGTATGAAAAACTGTTTTTT.

The chain joins TRBV5-1 to TRBJ1-1; TRBD1 might be the D (6 bases). V was pared by 3 bases and J by 5 bases, with 11 bases between. There are 13 residues in the CDR3. Germline loops: CDR1 SGHRS, CDR2 YFSETQ. This CDR3 is CASSWGQGTEAFF. DNA of the CDR3: TGCGCCAGCAGCTGGGGCCAGGGGACTGAAGCTTTCTTT.

This chain uses TRBV11-3 with TRBJ2-5; tentatively, D is TRBD2 (6 bases). V lost 5 bases and J 4 bases, leaving 11 bases between the germline ends. The germline V gene encodes CDR1 SGHNT and CDR2 YENEEA. The CDR3 is 13 residues long. CDR3 in amino acids: CASSPEGGETQYF. In DNA form, the CDR3 reads TGTGCCAGCAGCCCCGAGGGAGGAGAGACCCAGTACTTC.

The J gene is TRBJ2-1, the V gene TRBV3-1 (or the pseudogene TRBV3-2); 7 nucleotides match TRBD2. The V segment lost 1 base and the J segment 7 bases; nucleotides outside the gene matches: 7. Germline-derived CDR1 and CDR2 are LGHDT and YNNKEL (reference sequence). The CDR3 contains 15 residues. CDR3 bases: TGTGCCAGCAGCCAAGGGACTAACGGGGGGAATGAGCAGTTCTTC. Its protein product is CASSQGTNGGNEQFF.

The rearrangement joins TRBV7-8 to TRBJ1-1, with a possible D match to TRBD1 (5 bases). The germline V gene has CDR1 SGHVS and CDR2 FQNEAQ. The CDR3 is 15 amino acids. V lost 2 bases to trimming and J lost 2 bases, with 12 bases between them. CDR3 in DNA: TGTGCCAGCAGCTTAAGTGCGGGGCTTAACACTGAAGCTTTCTTT. Translated: CASSLSAGLNTEAFF. Full variable domain (remainder filled in from reference TRBV7-8 and TRBJ1-1): GAGVSQSPRYKVAKRGQDVALRCDPISGHVSLFWYQQALGQGPEFLTYFQNEAQLDKSGLPSDRFFAERPEGSVSTLKIQRTQQEDSAVYLCASSLSAGLNTEAFFGQGTRLTVV.

V gene TRBV9 combines with J gene TRBJ2-1; perhaps TRBD2 as D (6 bases). The germline CDR1 and CDR2 sequences are SGDLS and YYNGEE. This CDR3 is built from 15 residues. The germline V and J ends were trimmed by 4 bases and 7 bases, with 18 bases remaining between them. The CDR3 spells CASSFGVAASNEQFF. In nucleotides, the CDR3 is TGTGCCAGCAGCTTCGGGGTAGCGGCTTCAAATGAGCAGTTCTTC. Full variable domain (outside the CDR3, taken from reference TRBV9 and TRBJ2-1): DSGVTQTPKHLITATGQRVTLRCSPRSGDLSVYWYQQSLDQGLQFLIQYYNGEERAKGNILERFSAQQFPDLHSELNLSSLELGDSALYFCASSFGVAASNEQFFGPGTRLTVL.

V is TRBV9 and J is TRBJ1-3, with a weak D call TRBD1 (5 bases). There are 15 residues in the CDR3. V shed 0 bases and J shed 2 bases, with 9 bases lying between them. The germline CDR1 and CDR2 sequences are SGDLS and YYNGEE. The CDR3 DNA reads TGTGCCAGCAGCGTAGCCGGGACTCCTGGAAACACCATATATTTT. Translated: CASSVAGTPGNTIYF.

The chain links TRBV15 to TRBJ1-5; 8 positions match TRBD1. J lost 2 bases, V lost 1 base, and 16 bases had no gene match. CDR1 is LNHNV, CDR2 YYDKDF, per germline (reference sequence). The CDR3 contains 20 residues. CDR3 coding DNA: TGTGCCACCAGCAGAGTTGGGTTTGCGGGACAGGCCCGCGGCAATCAGCCCCAGCATTTT. It specifies CATSRVGFAGQARGNQPQHF.

Only one count was recorded for this clone. This chain links TRBV5-1 with TRBJ1-1, with D possibly TRBD1 on 5 matching bases. CDR1 and CDR2 from the germline V gene are SGHRS and YFSETQ. The CDR3 spans 16 residues. Trimming stripped 1 base from V and 1 base from J, with 14 bases between. The CDR3 sequence is CASSLLPRARNTEAFF. The CDR3 region has the DNA TGCGCCAGCAGCTTGCTCCCCAGGGCCCGGAACACTGAAGCTTTCTTT.

This clone was seen only once. The chain links TRBV6-1 to TRBJ1-5, with unresolved D. The germline V gene encodes CDR1 MNHNS and CDR2 SASEGT. The CDR3 is 15 amino acids. V was trimmed by 2 bases and J by 0 bases, leaving 8 bases between them. CDR3 in amino acids: CASSEQAFSNQPQHF. The CDR3 DNA sequence: TGTGCCAGCAGTGAACAGGCGTTTAGCAATCAGCCCCAGCATTTT.

V usage is TRBV7-2 and J usage is TRBJ2-7; 7 positions match TRBD1. V was pared by 5 bases and J by 0 bases, with 4 bases of the junction left unmatched. There are 14 residues in the CDR3. Germline CDR1 reads SGHTA; CDR2 reads FQGNSA. CDR3 amino acids: CASSGQAFSYEQYF. In nucleotides, the CDR3 is TGTGCCAGCAGCGGACAGGCTTTCTCCTACGAGCAGTACTTC.

This chain connects TRBV7-2 to TRBJ2-3; 11 bases line up with TRBD2. J was trimmed by 3 bases and V by 4 bases; bases with no gene match: 9. The CDR3 spans 17 residues. CDR1 is SGHTA and CDR2 is FQGNSA in the germline V gene. CDR3 residues: CASSYASGGHGTDTQYF. CDR3 coding DNA: TGTGCCAGCAGCTACGCTAGCGGGGGGCACGGTACAGATACGCAGTATTTT. The variable domain in full, completed from reference TRBV7-2 and TRBJ2-3, reads GAGVSQSPSNKVTEKGKDVELRCDPISGHTALYWYRQSLGQGLEFLIYFQGNSAPDKSGLPSDRFSAERTGGSVSTLTIQRTQQEDSAVYLCASSYASGGHGTDTQYFGPGTRLTVL.

This chain links TRBV27 with TRBJ2-1, with TRBD2 as a possible D gene (7 bases). Germline CDR1 is MNHEY and CDR2 is SMNVEV (reference sequence). Between the trimmed V and J ends, which lost 3 bases and 6 bases, there was a span of 15 bases. The CDR3 contains 15 residues. CDR3 amino acids: CASSLLGGPPNEQFF. In DNA form, the CDR3 reads TGTGCCAGCAGTTTGTTGGGGGGGCCCCCCAATGAGCAGTTCTTC.

The chain couples TRBV5-4 to TRBJ1-2, with D uncertain. Germline V CDR1 and CDR2: SGHNT, YYREEE (reference sequence). Trimming took 4 bases from V and 4 from J, leaving 11 bases between them. The CDR3 contains 13 residues. CDR3 coding DNA: TGTGCCAGCAGCCATCCAGGAGGCTATGGCTACACCTTC. Translated: CASSHPGGYGYTF.

V gene TRBV9 combines with J gene TRBJ2-5; 7 nucleotides match TRBD1. Germline CDR1 and CDR2: SGDLS and YYNGEE. The CDR3 consists of 13 residues. With 8 bases clipped from V and 2 bases from J, the junction kept 6 bases outside the gene matches. CDR3: CASNGTDQETQYF. The CDR3, as DNA: TGTGCCAGTAATGGGACAGATCAAGAGACCCAGTACTTC.

DNA for the CDR3: TGTGCCAGTAGTATGAAGGGACAAGGTGTCGGGGAGCTGTTTTTT. Protein: CASSMKGQGVGELFF. J is TRBJ2-2 and V is TRBV19; TRBD1 is a possible D gene (6 bases). The CDR3 runs to 15 residues. V was clipped by 3 bases and J by 7 bases, with 15 bases between them. From germline, CDR1 is LNHDA and CDR2 SQIVND (reference sequence).

A single count supports this clone. The V and J genes are TRBV11-2 and TRBJ1-3; D call uncertain. With 2 bases removed from V and 7 bases from J, the gap between germline ends came to 6 bases. Germline loops: CDR1 SGHAT, CDR2 FQNNGV. The CDR3 is 12 residues long. CDR3 region: CASSLSRNTIYF. As DNA, the CDR3 is TGTGCCAGCAGCTTATCTCGGAACACCATATATTTT.

The rearrangement links TRBV5-1 to TRBJ2-1; 11 bases agree with TRBD2. Germline CDR1 is SGHRS and CDR2 is YFSETQ. Trimming at V came to 0 bases and at J to 7 bases, leaving 0 bases not matched to a gene. The CDR3 has 14 amino acids. In DNA, the CDR3 is TGCGCCAGCAGCTTGGGACTAGCGGGGAATGAGCAGTTCTTC. Translating gives CASSLGLAGNEQFF.